The 15 T cell receptor beta chains listed next were all sequenced from one sample in a study of preoperative IRX-2 immunotherapy in early breast cancer. The treatment was: preoperative locoregional IRX-2 cytokine immunotherapy. TCRdb's copy holds only in-frame clones and misses some; the assay was immunoSEQ multiplex PCR. The sample records about 1,600 clones, around 75% being singletons. Sequencing used tumor tissue, obtained after IRX-2 immunotherapy. Every receptor here comes from a human donor with breast cancer.

The chain couples TRBV11-3 to TRBJ1-1; perhaps TRBD1 as D (5 bases). Per germline, CDR1 SGHNT and CDR2 YENEEA. CDR3 length: 15 amino acids. Trimming took off 5 bases at V and 1 base at J, with 14 bases between the two ends. The CDR3 loop reads CASSGGYPKNTEAFF. CDR3 in DNA: TGTGCCAGCAGCGGGGGGTACCCTAAGAACACTGAAGCTTTCTTT.

This clone was counted a few times. The rearrangement links TRBV6-8 to TRBJ2-5; 7 bases are shared with TRBD1. The germline gives CDR1 MNHGY, CDR2 SAAAGT. This CDR3 region has 15 residues. The V segment lost 2 bases and the J segment 3 bases; nucleotides outside the gene matches: 6. CDR3 loop: CASSYQSGTEETQYF. CDR3 nucleotides: TGTGCCAGCAGTTACCAGTCCGGGACAGAAGAGACCCAGTACTTC.

The chain links TRBV30 to TRBJ1-6, with a tentative D call TRBD1 (5 bases). Germline V gene data show CDR1 as GTSNPN and CDR2 as SVGIG (reference sequence). This CDR3 comprises 14 residues. V gave up 3 bases and J gave up 7 bases, with 13 bases separating them. CDR3 sequence: CAWRAGTSNSPLHF. The CDR3 nucleotides read TGTGCCTGGAGGGCAGGGACGTCGAATTCACCCCTCCACTTT.

The chain is built from TRBV6-8 and TRBJ1-2; D is undetermined. The CDR3 consists of 12 residues. Germline loops: CDR1 MNHGY, CDR2 SAAAGT. The germline V and J ends were trimmed by 3 bases and 6 bases, with 8 bases remaining between them. The CDR3 DNA sequence: TGTGCCAGCAGTTATTCCGGGAATGGCTACACCTTC. This translates into CASSYSGNGYTF.

A single count supports this clone. V is TRBV5-1 and J is TRBJ1-4; possibly TRBD1 for D (6 bases). Looked up from germline, CDR1 is SGHRS and CDR2 is YFSETQ. V lost 0 bases to trimming and J lost 2 bases, with 8 bases between them. This CDR3 has 15 amino acids. The CDR3 DNA reads TGCGCCAGCAGCTTGGTAGGGGGGACTAATGAAAAACTGTTTTTT. Translating gives CASSLVGGTNEKLFF. The full variable domain, completed using reference TRBV5-1 and TRBJ1-4, is KAGVTQTPRYLIKTRGQQVTLSCSPISGHRSVSWYQQTPGQGLQFLFEYFSETQRNKGNFPGRFSGRQFSNSRSEMNVSTLELGDSALYLCASSLVGGTNEKLFFGSGTQLSVL.

The chain couples TRBV6-8 to TRBJ1-2; the D is unclear. Trimming cost V 6 bases and J 7 bases, with 15 bases left between them. This CDR3 has 13 amino acids. The germline V gene encodes CDR1 MNHGY and CDR2 SAAAGT. The DNA for the CDR3 is TGTGCCAGCAGCATCCGAGGAGAGGGTGGCTACACCTTC. This encodes CASSIRGEGGYTF.

V is TRBV23-1 and J is TRBJ1-2; tentative D call: TRBD1 (6 bases). TRBV23-1 is an ORF, with its function uncertain. The CDR3 covers 13 residues. Trimming stripped 6 bases from V and 6 bases from J, with 14 bases between. The CDR3 reads CASSPGGLHGYTF. CDR3 coding DNA: TGCGCCAGCAGCCCGGGGGGCCTTCATGGCTACACCTTC.

This sequence joins TRBV4-1 and TRBJ1-1; D gene unclear. CDR1 and CDR2 (germline): MGHRA, YSYEKL. The length of the CDR3 is 12 residues. Trimming stripped 0 bases from V and 9 bases from J, with 8 bases between. CDR3 in DNA: TGCGCCAGCAGCCAAGATTACGAGAAAGCTTTCTTT. Its translation is CASSQDYEKAFF.

The gene calls are TRBV15 and TRBJ2-1, with 9 bases that match TRBD2. Per germline, CDR1 LNHNV and CDR2 YYDKDF (reference sequence). This CDR3 region has 18 residues. The V and J ends lost 1 base and 0 bases, in that order; junction bases with no gene match: 7. The DNA for the CDR3 is TGTGCCACCAGCAGAGGACTAGCGGACAAGAGCTCCTACAATGAGCAGTTCTTC. As protein: CATSRGLADKSSYNEQFF. Full variable domain (rest looked up from reference TRBV15 and TRBJ2-1): DAMVIQNPRYQVTQFGKPVTLSCSQTLNHNVMYWYQQKSSQAPKLLFHYYDKDFNNEADTPDNFQSRRPNTSFCFLDIRSPGLGDTAMYLCATSRGLADKSSYNEQFFGPGTRLTVL.

This clone was found once. This rearrangement joins TRBV7-6 to TRBJ1-4; 10 bases agree with TRBD1. Germline values: CDR1 SGHVS, CDR2 FNYEAQ. This CDR3 has 15 residues. Trimming at V came to 5 bases and at J to 2 bases, leaving 2 bases not matched to a gene. CDR3 sequence: CASSLGQGTNEKLFF. The CDR3 DNA reads TGTGCCAGCAGCCTGGGACAGGGGACTAATGAAAAACTGTTTTTT.

The V gene is TRBV6-8, the J gene TRBJ2-1; 8 bases fit TRBD2. Trimming removed 7 bases from V and 9 bases from J; junction bases left unmatched: 14. This CDR3 contains 15 residues. Germline V gene lookup returns CDR1 MNHGY and CDR2 SAAAGT. As DNA, the CDR3 is TGTGCCAGCACCAGGGGAGGAGCGGGGGTTAGTGAGCAGTTCTTC. This sequence encodes CASTRGGAGVSEQFF.

The gene calls are TRBV7-6 and TRBJ2-1, with 11 bases lining up with TRBD2. The V gene end was trimmed by 3 bases and the J gene end by 6 bases; junction bases not matched to a gene: 4. CDR3 length: 15 residues. Per germline, CDR1 SGHVS and CDR2 FNYEAQ. In nucleotides, the CDR3 is TGTGCCAGCAGCTTTAGCGGGGGGGCCTCCAATGAGCAGTTCTTC. Encoded protein: CASSFSGGASNEQFF.

V is TRBV6-8 and J is TRBJ2-2; D may be TRBD1 or TRBD2 (5 bases each). The CDR3 loop spans 15 amino acids. Germline CDR1 reads MNHGY; CDR2 reads SAAAGT. The V end lost 8 bases, the J end lost 0 bases, and 13 bases lay between the germline ends. CDR3 amino acids: CASSTRTTNTGELFF. DNA of the CDR3: TGTGCCAGCTCCACTAGGACAACGAACACCGGGGAGCTGTTTTTT.

V gene TRBV11-3 combines with J gene TRBJ2-1; 9 nucleotides line up with TRBD2. The CDR3 runs 16 residues. V shed 3 bases, J shed 5 bases, and the junction held 8 bases outside the gene matches. CDR1 and CDR2 (germline): SGHNT, YENEEA. CDR3 protein: CASSFLSGGRHNEQFF. CDR3 DNA: TGTGCCAGCAGCTTCCTTAGCGGGGGCCGCCACAATGAGCAGTTCTTC.

The chain couples TRBV29-1 to TRBJ1-4; TRBD1 is a possible D gene (5 bases). This CDR3 contains 14 residues. The germline V gene has CDR1 SQVTM and CDR2 ANQGSEA. Trimming stripped 1 base from V and 7 bases from J, with 13 bases between. This chain's CDR3 is CSVEVGREGEKLFF. The CDR3 region has the DNA TGCAGCGTTGAAGTAGGCAGGGAGGGTGAAAAACTGTTTTTT.